A single TCR beta chain is shown here with its context. This clonotype has a single count. Its antigen specificity is not known. Base qualities were left out, and no much larger clone turns up one base away. A lone read is weak support. This sample is part of a study of T cell repertoires in cytomegalovirus infection (dated by TCRdb to between 2018 and 2021). About the investigation overall: Because public TCR beta signatures pointed to carriage of CMV infection together with the matching HLA type, the HLA type of each donor mattered for the analysis.

CDR1 and CDR2 are read off the germline V gene as LGHNA and YSLEER. The cysteine opens and the phenylalanine closes a CDR3 of 14 amino acids. This entry keeps only the CDR3 DNA: 42 bases, framed from base 1. V lost 0 bases and J lost 1 base; the stretch between them is 6 bases long. These reads were obtained on an Illumina HiSeq 1500. TCRdb handled the public reads itself, with Q25 trimming in fastp and clone calling in MiXCR, and kept productive beta chains. Each CDR3 protein gets just one entry, which takes the most common genes and DNA from the rows behind it. The sample yields around 490,000 distinct CDR3 sequences; around 27% were counted once. 13% of the sample lies in the top ten. Results the study describes overall, beyond this receptor: The ex vivo response was dominated by HLA-C-restricted CMV-specific TCR beta clonotypes, which also provided the single most frequent clonotype in two of eight donors. Cumulative frequency of public TCR beta family members discriminated carriers of CMV infection plus the relevant HLA type in this cohort and an independent roughly 340-donor cohort.

The source material was PBMCs. This receptor was taken from a human donor in good health (CMV status not recorded). Some clones in this sample may be carry-over from other donors' samples. Recombination linked TRBV4-3 to TRBJ1-1; there is no confident call for the D gene. The CDR3 protein: CASSQELANTEAFF. The DNA sequence is TGCGCCAGCAGCCAAGAGCTCGCGAACACTGAAGCTTTCTTT.